These 25 T cell receptor beta chains share one sample of origin, sequenced in a study of Ad26.COV2.S vaccination and SARS-CoV-2 variants. This sample's treatment: roughly 20 received Ad26.COV2.S at low or high dose, single or two shots; 5 received placebo; per-sample allocation not given. Sampling happened 63 days after the first vaccine or placebo injection. Using immunoSEQ multiplex PCR, the repertoire was profiled, and TCRdb retains in-frame clones only, with some absent. The table lists fewer than 800,000 clones, around 92% of them singletons. The sample was peripheral blood, taken in a trial of Ad26.COV2.S vaccine versus placebo. The receptor source for this set is a person between 18 and 59 years old who received the Ad26.COV2.S COVID-19 vaccine or a placebo.

The chain links TRBV7-8 to TRBJ2-1; D gene unclear. This CDR3 comprises 14 residues. The V and J ends lost 0 bases and 3 bases respectively, with 6 bases between them. Per germline, CDR1 SGHVS and CDR2 FQNEAQ. In nucleotides, the CDR3 is TGTGCCAGCAGCTTAGCGGTCCTCTACAATGAGCAGTTCTTC. Translated: CASSLAVLYNEQFF.

V usage is TRBV7-2 and J usage is TRBJ2-4; D is unresolved. The CDR3 is 15 amino acids. V lost 0 bases to trimming and J lost 11 bases, with 17 bases between them. Germline CDR1 SGHTA, CDR2 FQGNSA. The CDR3 DNA sequence: TGTGCCAGCAGCTTAGCGCTTTGGTCCGAGGCCCTTCAGTACTTC. Amino acids: CASSLALWSEALQYF.

This clone was recorded once. The chain recombines TRBV5-6 with TRBJ1-4; 7 bases map to TRBD1. The V segment lost 4 bases and the J segment 0 bases; nucleotides outside the gene matches: 9. The germline V gene encodes CDR1 SGHDT and CDR2 YYEEEE. The CDR3 is made up of 17 amino acids. This CDR3 is CASSAMGQSSTNEKLFF. Written as DNA, the CDR3 is TGTGCCAGCAGCGCGATGGGACAGAGCTCAACTAATGAAAAACTGTTTTTT.

The V and J genes are TRBV27 and TRBJ1-5; no reliable D call. Germline-derived CDR1 and CDR2 are MNHEY and SMNVEV (reference sequence). The CDR3 extends over 13 amino acids. CDR3: CVLRLVCNQPQHF. As DNA, the CDR3 is TGTGTCCTGCGGCTGGTTTGCAATCAGCCCCAGCATTTT.

The chain is built from TRBV19 and TRBJ1-2; 7 bases map to TRBD1. Per the germline V gene, CDR1 is LNHDA and CDR2 is SQIVND (reference sequence). The CDR3 is made up of 17 amino acids. V was pared by 0 bases and J by 3 bases, with 10 bases of the junction left unmatched. CDR3 residues: CASSIDHDRAIDYGYTF. CDR3 coding DNA: TGTGCCAGTAGTATAGACCATGACAGGGCAATAGACTATGGCTACACCTTC. The full variable domain, in which reference TRBV19 and TRBJ1-2 provide the parts outside the CDR3, is DGGITQSPKYLFRKEGQNVTLSCEQNLNHDAMYWYRQDPGQGLRLIYYSQIVNDFQKGDIAEGYSVSREKKESFPLTVTSAQKNPTAFYLCASSIDHDRAIDYGYTFGSGTRLTVV.

As regards this clone: Other DNA sequences in this sample translate to the same CDR3. J is TRBJ2-7 and V is TRBV18; 9 nucleotides match TRBD1. CDR1 and CDR2 (germline): KGHSH, LQKENI. V lost 3 bases, J lost 5 bases, and 5 bases stayed unmatched. The CDR3 has 14 amino acids. DNA for the CDR3: TGTGCCAGCTCACCGGGACAGGGATGGAACGAGCAGTACTTC. Translation: CASSPGQGWNEQYF.

The chain combines TRBV7-3 with TRBJ2-2; the D gene is possibly TRBD1 (6 bases). V lost 4 bases to trimming and J lost 3 bases, with 9 bases between them. In germline, CDR1 is SGHTA, CDR2 FQGTGA. The CDR3 is 14 amino acids. Here the CDR3 DNA reads TGTGCCAGCAGCTCAGGGGACGACACCGGGGAGCTGTTTTTT. Protein: CASSSGDDTGELFF.

This chain uses TRBV6-1 with TRBJ1-3; D not resolved. Germline V gene data show CDR1 as MNHNS and CDR2 as SASEGT. This CDR3 is built from 14 residues. Trimming shortened V by 3 bases and J by 4 bases, and 10 bases separated the two germline ends. The CDR3 spells CASSDGPAGNTIYF. The CDR3 region has the DNA TGTGCCAGCAGTGACGGTCCGGCCGGAAACACCATATATTTT.

This chain connects TRBV11-2 to TRBJ2-1; no clear D. This CDR3 is built from 13 residues. The V gene's germline CDR1 is SGHAT and CDR2 FQNNGV. V was shortened by 2 bases and J by 6 bases, with 8 bases between the two germline ends. CDR3 sequence (DNA): TGTGCCAGCAGCTTACACCCAGTCAATGAGCAGTTCTTC. Its protein is CASSLHPVNEQFF.

The genes are TRBV7-2 and TRBJ2-7; 7 positions match TRBD2. CDR3 length equals 14 residues. After removal of 1 base from V and 6 bases from J, the junction contained 6 bases not matched to a gene. CDR1 and CDR2 (germline): SGHTA, FQGNSA. CDR3 in DNA: TGTGCCAGCAGCTTAGAGGGAGGGTTTGGCGAGCAGTACTTC. Translation gives CASSLEGGFGEQYF.

V gene TRBV27 combines with J gene TRBJ2-1; 11 bases map to TRBD2. The CDR3 is 23 amino acids. Trimming took 1 base from V and 4 from J; bases not matched to a gene: 24. The germline V gene encodes CDR1 MNHEY and CDR2 SMNVEV (reference sequence). Here the CDR3 reads CASSLLDRAPRGSGRALYNEQFF. The CDR3 DNA is TGTGCCAGCAGTTTATTGGACAGGGCTCCTCGCGGTAGCGGGAGGGCCTTGTACAATGAGCAGTTCTTC.

Details on this clone: The same CDR3 arises from other DNA sequences in this sample as well. CDR3 residues: CASSFLQETQYF. For the CDR3, the DNA is TGCGCCAGCAGCTTCCTTCAAGAGACCCAGTACTTC. The genes are TRBV5-1 and TRBJ2-5; no firm D call. The CDR3 length is 12 residues. Between the trimmed V and J ends, which lost 2 bases and 2 bases, there was a span of 4 bases. Germline CDR1 is SGHRS and CDR2 is YFSETQ.

This rearrangement joins TRBV29-1 to TRBJ1-2; D may be TRBD1 (6 bases). V dropped 1 base and J dropped 3 bases, with 9 bases sitting between them. CDR1 is SQVTM, CDR2 ANQGSEA, per germline. The CDR3 contains 13 residues. CDR3 in DNA: TGCAGCGTTGAAGGAGGGGGAGACTATGGCTACACCTTC. This gives the protein CSVEGGGDYGYTF.

CDR3 sequence: CASSEAPRTGVYGYTF. The DNA of the CDR3 is TGTGCCAGCAGTGAAGCCCCCCGGACAGGGGTCTATGGCTACACCTTC. V usage is TRBV6-1 and J usage is TRBJ1-2, with 9 bases lining up with TRBD1. The CDR3 has 16 amino acids. The germline CDR1 and CDR2 sequences are MNHNS and SASEGT. The ends lost 0 bases at V and 4 bases at J; junction bases unmatched: 6.

V usage is TRBV29-1 and J usage is TRBJ1-1; maybe TRBD1 (5 bases). Germline V gene data show CDR1 as SQVTM and CDR2 as ANQGSEA. Trimming stripped 7 bases from V and 3 bases from J, with 15 bases between. CDR3 length: 13 amino acids. The DNA for the CDR3 is TGCAGCGCCGCCAGGGCCCGGGACACTGAAGCTTTCTTT. Encoded protein: CSAARARDTEAFF.

The rearrangement uses TRBV4-2 and TRBJ1-1, with D perhaps matching TRBD1 (5 bases). The V end lost 0 bases, the J end lost 2 bases, and 13 bases lay between the germline ends. CDR1 is LGHNA, CDR2 YNFKEQ, per germline. The CDR3 runs to 16 residues. CDR3 region: CASSQDVRGINTEAFF. The CDR3 nucleotides are TGTGCCAGCAGCCAAGATGTTCGGGGGATAAACACTGAAGCTTTCTTT.

The chain combines TRBV7-9 with TRBJ2-7; TRBD2 matches at 11 bases. CDR3 size: 15 residues. Germline loops: CDR1 SEHNR, CDR2 FQNEAQ (reference sequence). V lost 4 bases, J lost 4 bases, and 6 bases stayed unmatched. The CDR3 spells CASSSRTSGSYEQYF. CDR3 coding DNA: TGTGCCAGCAGCTCTCGGACTAGCGGGTCTTACGAGCAGTACTTC.

The chain joins TRBV5-1 to TRBJ1-1, with D maybe TRBD1 (5 bases). CDR1 SGHRS and CDR2 YFSETQ come from the germline V gene. Trimming removed 0 bases at V and 0 bases at J, with 15 bases between. The CDR3 is 17 amino acids. In nucleotides, the CDR3 is TGCGCCAGCAGCTTGGTCCCCCTGACAGACTTGAACACTGAAGCTTTCTTT. It encodes CASSLVPLTDLNTEAFF. Using reference TRBV5-1 and TRBJ1-1 for the parts outside the CDR3, the full variable domain is KAGVTQTPRYLIKTRGQQVTLSCSPISGHRSVSWYQQTPGQGLQFLFEYFSETQRNKGNFPGRFSGRQFSNSRSEMNVSTLELGDSALYLCASSLVPLTDLNTEAFFGQGTRLTVV.

The J gene is TRBJ1-1, the V gene TRBV30; 10 bases match TRBD1. The CDR3 spans 14 residues. Germline values: CDR1 GTSNPN, CDR2 SVGIG (reference sequence). Trimming cost V 2 bases and J 4 bases; bases outside gene matches: 4. The CDR3 spells CAWSTGQGSTEAFF. CDR3 DNA: TGTGCCTGGAGTACGGGACAGGGGAGCACTGAAGCTTTCTTT. Supplemented by reference TRBV30 and TRBJ1-1, the full variable domain reads SQTIHQWPATLVQPVGSPLSLECTVEGTSNPNLYWYRQAAGRGLQLLFYSVGIGQISSEVPQNLSASRPQDRQFILSSKKLLLSDSGFYLCAWSTGQGSTEAFFGQGTRLTVV.

The table lists this clone with a few counts. The chain joins TRBV19 to TRBJ2-7; TRBD1 might be the D (6 bases). The CDR3 sequence is 13 residues long. Germline V gene data show CDR1 as LNHDA and CDR2 as SQIVND (reference sequence). V shed 3 bases and J shed 5 bases, with 11 bases lying between them. The CDR3 DNA follows: TGTGCCAGTAGTATCAACAGGGCCAACGAGCAGTACTTC. The encoded protein is CASSINRANEQYF.

This chain uses TRBV4-2 with TRBJ2-7, with D possibly TRBD1 on 6 matching bases. This CDR3 is built from 15 residues. The germline gives CDR1 LGHNA, CDR2 YNFKEQ. Between the trimmed V and J ends, which lost 6 bases and 3 bases, there was a span of 18 bases. In DNA form, the CDR3 reads TGTGCCAGCAGACACTCGACAGGCCCTCTCTACGAGCAGTACTTC. The encoded protein is CASRHSTGPLYEQYF.

In DNA, the CDR3 is TGTGCCAGCAGCTACCGGGCCCCCGCGGACACCGGGGAGCTGTTTTTT. Its translation: CASSYRAPADTGELFF. The gene calls are TRBV7-8 and TRBJ2-2; D ambiguous. The CDR3 covers 16 residues. Per the germline V gene, CDR1 is SGHVS and CDR2 is FQNEAQ. V shed 4 bases and J shed 3 bases, with 15 bases lying between them.

V and J are TRBV10-1 and TRBJ2-1; D is undetermined. The CDR3 has 13 residues. Germline CDR1 and CDR2: WNHNN and SYGVQD (reference sequence). Trimming removed 1 base from V and 7 bases from J, with 8 bases in between. The DNA of the CDR3 is TGCGCCAGCAGTGAGTACCCGAAAAATGAGCAGTTCTTC. This codes for CASSEYPKNEQFF.

The V gene is TRBV7-9, the J gene TRBJ2-5; unclear D gene. Trimming removed 5 bases from V and 5 bases from J, with 12 bases in between. Germline loops: CDR1 SEHNR, CDR2 FQNEAQ (reference sequence). This CDR3 comprises 13 residues. The CDR3 sequence: CASSDGLGETQYF. CDR3 in DNA: TGTGCCAGCAGCGACGGTCTTGGGGAGACCCAGTACTTC.

This chain links TRBV4-3 with TRBJ1-2; D gene uncertain. The V and J ends lost 0 bases and 4 bases respectively, with 6 bases between them. Germline assignment: CDR1 LGHNA and CDR2 YSLEER. The CDR3 runs to 13 residues. Here the CDR3 DNA reads TGCGCCAGCAGCCAAGAAACGAGCTATGGCTACACCTTC. Its protein is CASSQETSYGYTF.